A selection of T cell receptor beta chains follows, all from one sample in a study of T cell repertoires in aging, cancer and after chemotherapy. TCRdb used MiXCR to reprocess the multiplex PCR reads, holding one entry per CDR3 protein. Here the sample spans about 7,500 distinct CDR3 sequences, about 30% being singletons. The material sequenced was blood. The receptors stem from a human donor with a blood cancer. The CDR3 runs from the conserved cysteine through the conserved F or W. D genes are given only for firm matches. Clone sizes are given selectively: once, few, many, or a class where the clone is expanded.

cdr3_aa cdr3_nt v_call d_call j_call clone_size
CASSLDKTREIF TGTGCCAGCAGCTTAGACAAGACACGAGAGATTTTT TRBV11-3 . TRBJ1-1 .
CASSFVPGQGMSDTEAFF TGTGCCAGCAGCTTTGTACCGGGACAGGGGATGAGTGATACTGAAGCTTTCTTT TRBV6-5 TRBD1 TRBJ1-1 few
CSARDGLEAGELFF TGCAGTGCTAGAGATGGCTTAGAAGCCGGGGAGCTGTTTTTT TRBV20-1 . TRBJ2-2 .
CASSGQLYEKLFF TGTGCCAGCAGCGGACAGCTCTATGAAAAACTGTTTTTT TRBV12-3/TRBV12-4 . TRBJ1-4 medium-sized
CASSSWGGPANTGELFF TGTGCCAGTAGTAGTTGGGGGGGACCAGCGAACACCGGGGAGCTGTTTTTT TRBV19 TRBD2 TRBJ2-2 medium-sized
CASSLVDTQYF TGTGCCAGCAGTTTGGTAGATACGCAGTATTTT TRBV12-3/TRBV12-4 . TRBJ2-3 .
CASSLGLAGGDPTDTQYF TGTGCCAGCAGTTTGGGACTAGCGGGGGGGGATCCCACAGATACGCAGTATTTT TRBV27 TRBD2 TRBJ2-3 few
CASSPASGTANTGELFF TGTGCCAGCTCACCGGCCTCCGGGACTGCGAACACCGGGGAGCTGTTTTTT TRBV18 . TRBJ2-2 medium-sized
CASSLELGGGNTIYF TGTGCCAGCAGCTTGGAACTCGGGGGAGGAAACACCATATATTTT TRBV5-4 . TRBJ1-3 .
CSAAPLGSSNEKLFF TGCAGCGCCGCACCCTTAGGAAGTTCGAATGAAAAACTGTTTTTT TRBV29-1 . TRBJ1-4 medium-sized
CASGTSPTYEQYF TGTGCCAGCGGGACTAGCCCCACCTACGAGCAGTACTTC TRBV7-6 TRBD2 TRBJ2-7 few
CASSLVRSTSGNQETQYF TGTGCCAGCAGCTTAGTTCGGAGCACGTCAGGGAACCAAGAGACCCAGTACTTC TRBV11-3 . TRBJ2-5 medium-sized
CASSIVLGNQETQYF TGTGCCAGTAGTATAGTCTTGGGTAACCAAGAGACCCAGTACTTC TRBV19 . TRBJ2-5 medium-sized
CASRSLGVNTEAFF TGTGCCAGCAGGAGCCTCGGGGTGAACACTGAAGCTTTCTTT TRBV6-5 . TRBJ1-1 few
CASSQQKGGTGGFGDTQYF TGCGCCAGCAGCCAACAAAAAGGCGGGACAGGGGGCTTCGGAGATACGCAGTATTTT TRBV4-3 TRBD1 TRBJ2-3 .
CASSMTGRSYEQYF TGTGCCAGTAGTATGACAGGGCGATCCTACGAGCAGTACTTC TRBV19 TRBD1 TRBJ2-7 few
CASSLGGRGHTEAFF TGTGCCAGCAGTTTGGGGGGGAGGGGTCACACTGAAGCTTTCTTT TRBV12-3/TRBV12-4 . TRBJ1-1 .
CASSGGTLVTGELFF TGTGCCAGCAGCGGGGGGACACTGGTCACCGGGGAGCTGTTTTTT TRBV5-6 . TRBJ2-2 medium-sized
CASSRSGSRNTGELFF TGTGCCAGCAGCCGGTCAGGGTCCAGGAACACCGGGGAGCTGTTTTTT TRBV11-3 . TRBJ2-2 .
CASRMGGETQYF TGTGCCAGCAGAATGGGGGGAGAGACCCAGTACTTC TRBV7-9 . TRBJ2-5 .
CASSLKRGGAKNIQYF TGTGCCAGCAGTCTTAAGCGGGGGGGTGCCAAAAACATTCAGTACTTC TRBV6-2/TRBV6-3 TRBD2 TRBJ2-4 .
CASSIDGRGVTEAFF TGTGCCAGTAGTATAGACGGCAGGGGGGTCACTGAAGCTTTCTTT TRBV19 TRBD1 TRBJ1-1 few
CAWSVRGRGTQYF TGTGCCTGGAGTGTACGGGGGCGGGGGACCCAGTACTTC TRBV30 . TRBJ2-5 medium-sized
CASSLSPQGPYNEQFF TGTGCCAGCAGCTTATCCCCGCAGGGGCCCTACAATGAGCAGTTCTTC TRBV7-6 . TRBJ2-1 .
CATRQGPGYTF TGTGCCACCCGACAGGGGCCTGGCTACACCTTC TRBV10-3 TRBD1 TRBJ1-2 .
CSARGGKNSPLHF TGCAGTGCTAGGGGGGGAAAAAATTCACCCCTCCACTTT TRBV20-1 . TRBJ1-6 .
CASSGTVEPYEQYF TGTGCCAGCTCCGGGACAGTGGAGCCCTACGAGCAGTACTTC TRBV6-2/TRBV6-3 TRBD1 TRBJ2-7 medium-sized
CASSTTGLGETQYF TGTGCCAGCAGTACAACGGGGCTGGGGGAGACCCAGTACTTC TRBV27 . TRBJ2-5 medium-sized
CAWSGGTGNSPLHF TGTGCCTGGAGCGGAGGGACGGGAAATTCACCCCTCCACTTT TRBV30 . TRBJ1-6 few
CASSPRDGMNTEAFF TGTGCCAGCTCACCTCGGGACGGTATGAACACTGAAGCTTTCTTT TRBV18 . TRBJ1-1 few
CASSLGGLVGTDTQYF TGTGCCAGCAGCTTAGGTGGACTAGTCGGCACAGATACGCAGTATTTT TRBV7-6 TRBD2 TRBJ2-3 medium-sized
CSASQSSGANVLTF TGCAGCGCCTCCCAGAGCTCTGGGGCCAACGTCCTGACTTTC TRBV29-1 . TRBJ2-6 medium-sized
CASSRGLAGETQYF TGTGCCAGCAGCCGCGGACTAGCCGGAGAGACCCAGTACTTC TRBV11-3 TRBD2 TRBJ2-5 medium-sized
CASSVQGTAGYGYTF TGTGCCAGCAGTGTACAGGGTACGGCTGGCTATGGCTACACCTTC TRBV6-5 . TRBJ1-2 few
CASRLAGENTDTQYF TGTGCCAGCAGATTAGCGGGGGAGAACACAGATACGCAGTATTTT TRBV6-2/TRBV6-3 TRBD2 TRBJ2-3 .
CASSEKRAEKLFF TGTGCCAGCAGTGAAAAGAGGGCTGAAAAACTGTTTTTT TRBV2 . TRBJ1-4 .
CASSYSGQSYGYTF TGTGCCAGCAGTTACTCGGGACAGAGCTATGGCTACACCTTC TRBV6-5 TRBD1 TRBJ1-2 .
CASPSYNEQFF TGTGCCAGCCCTTCATACAATGAGCAGTTCTTC TRBV2 . TRBJ2-1 once
CASIPGDSRGTGELFF TGTGCCAGTATCCCCGGAGATAGCAGGGGGACCGGGGAGCTGTTTTTT TRBV19 TRBD1 TRBJ2-2 medium-sized
CASSLGQGRGPGNTIYF TGTGCCAGCAGCTTGGGACAGGGACGAGGGCCTGGAAACACCATATATTTT TRBV11-3 TRBD1 TRBJ1-3 .
CASSLLGEDTQYF TGTGCCAGCAGCTTACTAGGTGAGGATACGCAGTATTTT TRBV7-6 . TRBJ2-3 .
CATRGRFDQPNTIYF TGTGCCACCAGGGGACGGTTCGATCAGCCAAACACCATATATTTT TRBV24-1 . TRBJ1-3 .
CSARGGTGRSANVLTF TGCAGTGCTAGAGGCGGGACAGGGCGTTCGGCCAACGTCCTGACTTTC TRBV20-1 TRBD1 TRBJ2-6 few
CASSLAAQETQYF TGTGCCAGCAGCTTGGCAGCGCAAGAGACCCAGTACTTC TRBV5-4 . TRBJ2-5 medium-sized
CASIQGPGGPTPGELFF TGTGCCAGCATCCAAGGTCCGGGGGGACCAACACCCGGGGAGCTGTTTTTT TRBV14 TRBD2 TRBJ2-2 .
CASSLGQYYGYTF TGTGCCAGCAGTTTAGGGCAGTACTATGGCTACACCTTC TRBV12-3/TRBV12-4 . TRBJ1-2 few
CASSLDFGAYYEQYF TGTGCCAGCAGCTTAGATTTTGGGGCCTACTACGAGCAGTACTTC TRBV11-3 . TRBJ2-7 .
CASRSAGAEYEQYF TGTGCCAGCAGATCCGCAGGGGCGGAGTACGAGCAGTACTTC TRBV6-6 . TRBJ2-7 .
CASSYSPGGDYGYTF TGTGCCAGCAGTTACTCGCCAGGGGGCGACTATGGCTACACCTTC TRBV6-6 TRBD1 TRBJ1-2 .
CASSDGTTYNEQFF TGTGCCAGCAGTGACGGGACAACCTACAATGAGCAGTTCTTC TRBV6-4 . TRBJ2-1 .
CASSRNPDRWGDQPQHF TGTGCCAGCAGCCGAAACCCCGACAGGTGGGGGGATCAGCCCCAGCATTTT TRBV7-2 . TRBJ1-5 .
CASSEDGTGGTYEQYF TGTGCCAGCAGTGAAGACGGGACAGGGGGCACCTACGAGCAGTACTTC TRBV6-1 TRBD1 TRBJ2-7 .
CASSEGGAGTDTQYF TGTGCCAGCAGTGAAGGGGGGGCCGGCACAGATACGCAGTATTTT TRBV6-1 . TRBJ2-3 few
CASSVRTTAYEQYF TGTGCCAGCAGTGTACGAACGACCGCCTACGAGCAGTACTTC TRBV6-1 . TRBJ2-7 .
CAISTPEGGRSEAFF TGTGCCATCAGCACTCCAGAAGGGGGGAGGAGTGAAGCTTTCTTT TRBV10-3 . TRBJ1-1 .
CASRTSGGADTQYF TGTGCCAGCAGGACTAGCGGGGGGGCAGATACGCAGTATTTT TRBV6-1 TRBD2 TRBJ2-3 .
CATKPGQGTPGGSPLHF TGTGCCACCAAGCCGGGACAGGGGACTCCGGGGGGTTCACCCCTCCACTTT TRBV10-3 TRBD1 TRBJ1-6 .
CASSLGGRDTQYF TGTGCCAGCAGCCTAGGGGGCCGTGATACGCAGTATTTT TRBV6-5 TRBD1 TRBJ2-3 once